There are many counts of the clone carrying this T cell receptor beta chain. Antigen: not known. TCRdb analysed the 5' RACE reads with MiXCR anew, one entry per CDR3 protein. The repertoire holds 350,000 or so distinct CDR3 sequences, under 8.5% seen once, with roughly 15% in the top ten. The CDR3 is 13 amino acids. The V end lost 6 bases, the J end lost 2 bases, and 10 bases lay between the germline ends. These data originate in a study of CD8 T cells in ankylosing spondylitis. Study observations and caveats: Made up of about eight highly homologous variants, a TCR beta motif appeared characteristic of ankylosing spondylitis blood.

This clonotype originated in a male donor with ankylosing spondylitis. The chain joins TRBV12-3 or TRBV12-4 to TRBJ1-2; possibly TRBD1 for D (5 bases). Input material: blood, either unsorted or a sorted T cell fraction (not recorded which). This chain's CDR3 is CASRETENYGYTF. The CDR3 bases are TGTGCCAGCAGGGAGACAGAGAACTATGGCTACACCTTC.